This is a list of T cell receptor beta chains from one sample in a study of blood T cell repertoires in COVID-19. Sequencing used immunoSEQ multiplex PCR; TCRdb keeps in-frame clones, though not all of them. The sample includes 90,000 to 130,000 clones, roughly nine tenths of them seen just once. Specimen: peripheral blood. Receptor source: a man in his forties with acute or convalescent COVID-19. CDR3s include the opening cysteine and the closing phenylalanine or tryptophan. D genes are given only for firm matches. The size field is filled for only some rows; it gives once, few, many or a size class.

abundance | j_gene | d_gene | v_gene | len | CDR3nt | CDR3aa
- | TRBJ2-7 | TRBD1 | TRBV14 | 15 | TGTGCCAGCAGCCAAGAGACAGGGGGATCCTACGAGCAGTACTTC | CASSQETGGSYEQYF
- | TRBJ2-5 | - | TRBV19 | 16 | TGTGCCAGTAGTATAAGGGGGATTAAGTACCAAGAGACCCAGTACTTC | CASSIRGIKYQETQYF
- | TRBJ2-7 | - | TRBV15 | 17 | TGTGCCACCAGCAGGGGGGTAAACAGGGATACTTCCTACGAGCAGTACTTC | CATSRGVNRDTSYEQYF
once | TRBJ1-1 | TRBD1 | TRBV29-1 | 13 | TGCAGCGTGGCCGGGACAGGGACCACTGAAGCTTTCTTT | CSVAGTGTTEAFF
once | TRBJ2-7 | - | TRBV6-5 | 11 | TGTGCCAGCGCGATTGGCTACGAGCAGTACTTC | CASAIGYEQYF
once | TRBJ1-2 | - | TRBV6-5 | 14 | TGTGCCACCCACGAGCAGGGAGGGAACTATGGCTACACCTTC | CATHEQGGNYGYTF
once | TRBJ2-7 | - | TRBV24-1 | 12 | TGTGCCACCAGTGATGGGACTCGGGAGCAGTACTTC | CATSDGTREQYF
- | TRBJ2-1 | - | TRBV7-9 | 15 | TGTGCCAGCAGCTTAGAGGGAGGTACCTACAATGAGCAGTTCTTC | CASSLEGGTYNEQFF
- | TRBJ2-6 | - | TRBV5-6 | 16 | TGTGCCAGCAGCTTGGGACTGATCTCTGGGGCCAACGTCCTGACTTTC | CASSLGLISGANVLTF
- | TRBJ1-6 | TRBD1 | TRBV6-2/TRBV6-3 | 13 | TGTGCCAGCAGTGGGACAGCTAATTCACCCCTCCACTTT | CASSGTANSPLHF
- | TRBJ2-1 | TRBD2 | TRBV9 | 14 | TGTGCCAGCAGCCCGCCAGGACTAGCGAATGAGCAGTTCTTC | CASSPPGLANEQFF
few | TRBJ1-3 | - | TRBV6-5 | 13 | TGTGCCAGCAGGAGGTCTCCTGGAAACACCATATATTTT | CASRRSPGNTIYF
- | TRBJ2-1 | TRBD1 | TRBV9 | 14 | TGTGCCAGCAGTATGGGACAGACCTACAATGAGCAGTTCTTC | CASSMGQTYNEQFF
- | TRBJ2-1 | TRBD2 | TRBV19 | 15 | TGTGCCAGTAAAGGACTAGATGGATCCTACAATGAGCAGTTCTTC | CASKGLDGSYNEQFF
- | TRBJ2-3 | TRBD1 | TRBV15 | 16 | TGTGCCACCAGCAAAGGCACGGACAGGGTGTTGGATACGCAGTATTTT | CATSKGTDRVLDTQYF
- | TRBJ1-2 | TRBD1 | TRBV13 | 15 | TGTGCCAGCAGCCCTTGGACAGGGGTGGACTATGGCTACACCTTC | CASSPWTGVDYGYTF
- | TRBJ2-7 | TRBD1 | TRBV2 | 14 | TGTGCCAGCACCATAAGGACAGGGCCCTACGAGCAGTACTTC | CASTIRTGPYEQYF
- | TRBJ2-3 | - | TRBV2 | 13 | TGTGCCAGCAGTGGTACTAGGAGGGATACGCAGTATTTT | CASSGTRRDTQYF
- | TRBJ2-1 | TRBD2 | TRBV6-2/TRBV6-3 | 17 | TGTGCCAGCAGTGGGACTAGCGGGGTTGTCAATCTCAATGAGCAGTTCTTC | CASSGTSGVVNLNEQFF
once | TRBJ1-3 | TRBD1 | TRBV4-2 | 16 | TGTGCCAGCAGCCAAGTGGGACAGCTCTCTGGAAACACCATATATTTT | CASSQVGQLSGNTIYF
- | TRBJ1-2 | TRBD1 | TRBV15 | 14 | TGTGCCACCAGCAGAGAATGGCAGGGACAGGACCACACCTTC | CATSREWQGQDHTF
- | TRBJ2-3 | - | TRBV5-1 | 16 | TGCGCCAGCAGCTTGGCAGTGGGCAGAATATCAGATACGCAGTATTTT | CASSLAVGRISDTQYF
few | TRBJ2-3 | - | TRBV5-1 | 13 | TGCGCCAGCAGCTTGGGACCGGGGGATACGCAGTATTTT | CASSLGPGDTQYF
- | TRBJ2-7 | - | TRBV30 | 13 | TGTGCCTGGGGGGTGGGCAGGGATAGCGAGCAGTACTTC | CAWGVGRDSEQYF
- | TRBJ2-1 | - | TRBV5-1 | 14 | TGCGCCAGCAGCTTCCCCCGACAGGTGAATGAGCAGTTCTTC | CASSFPRQVNEQFF
- | TRBJ1-1 | - | TRBV4-1 | 14 | TGCGCCAGCAGCCAAGATCGACGGGACACTGAAGCTTTCTTT | CASSQDRRDTEAFF
- | TRBJ2-2 | - | TRBV10-2 | 16 | TGCGCCAGCAGTGAGTTTCTGGGGCTGAACACCGGGGAGCTGTTTTTT | CASSEFLGLNTGELFF
- | TRBJ2-7 | TRBD2 | TRBV7-8 | 14 | TGTGCCAGCAGCAAGATGGGGGGGAGCTACGAGCAGTACTTC | CASSKMGGSYEQYF
once | TRBJ2-2 | TRBD2 | TRBV5-6 | 17 | TGTGCCAGTGAGAAATTCGGACTAGCGGGATCCACCGGGGAGCTGTTTTTT | CASEKFGLAGSTGELFF
- | TRBJ2-7 | - | TRBV7-5 | 11 | TGTGCCAGAAGCTTCGAGATCGAGCAGTACTTC | CARSFEIEQYF
- | TRBJ1-1 | - | TRBV28 | 12 | TGTGCCAGCAGGGAGGGGCGTACTGAAGCTTTCTTT | CASREGRTEAFF
- | TRBJ2-7 | - | TRBV6-1 | 14 | TGTGCCAGCAGTGATAGGCGACAGGCCTACGAGCAGTACTTC | CASSDRRQAYEQYF
- | TRBJ2-1 | TRBD2 | TRBV9 | 15 | TGTGCCAGCAGCGCCTTTAGCGGGGGGGCTAATGAGCAGTTCTTC | CASSAFSGGANEQFF
- | TRBJ1-5 | TRBD1 | TRBV7-8 | 16 | TGTGCCAGCAGCTTAGGGACAAGACAGGGAGGCCAGCCCCAGCATTTT | CASSLGTRQGGQPQHF
- | TRBJ1-6 | TRBD1 | TRBV7-2 | 15 | TGTGCCAGCAGCTTAGAGGGACAGTTAAATTCACCCCTCCACTTT | CASSLEGQLNSPLHF
- | TRBJ2-5 | TRBD2 | TRBV5-4 | 14 | TGTGCCAGCAGTCTAGCGGGGGGGCGAGGGACCCAGTACTTC | CASSLAGGRGTQYF
- | TRBJ2-1 | TRBD2 | TRBV7-9 | 17 | TGTGCCAGCAGCTTAGGTCTGGGACTACCGTTACTTTATGAGCAGTTCTTC | CASSLGLGLPLLYEQFF
- | TRBJ2-3 | TRBD2 | TRBV12-5 | 16 | TGTGCTAGTGGTTGGACTAGCGGGGGGGCGGCAGATACGCAGTATTTT | CASGWTSGGAADTQYF
- | TRBJ1-5 | - | TRBV6-1 | 14 | TGTGCCAGCAGTGATGCGACAGGTGGTCAGCCCCAGCATTTT | CASSDATGGQPQHF
- | TRBJ1-5 | - | TRBV7-2 | 14 | TGTGCCAGCAGCTTAGGGCCGGGGAATCAGCCCCAGCATTTT | CASSLGPGNQPQHF
- | TRBJ2-5 | - | TRBV25-1 | 15 | TGTGCCAGCAGTGAATATCGGCAGGGGTCCGAGACCCAGTACTTC | CASSEYRQGSETQYF
- | TRBJ1-6 | - | TRBV3-1/TRBV3-2 | 13 | TGTGCCAGCAGCCAAGTTGGGCGCTCACCCCTCCACTTT | CASSQVGRSPLHF
- | TRBJ2-1 | TRBD1 | TRBV2 | 14 | TGTGCCAGCAGCGACAGGGTAACCTACAATGAGCAGTTCTTC | CASSDRVTYNEQFF
- | TRBJ2-7 | - | TRBV20-1 | 14 | TGCAGTGCTAGTGACGGTCCCCGCTCCTACGAGCAGTACTTC | CSASDGPRSYEQYF
few | TRBJ2-7 | TRBD2 | TRBV5-4 | 16 | TGTGCCAGCAGCTCCAAGCGGGACCCTCGTGGGTACGAGCAGTACTTC | CASSSKRDPRGYEQYF
few | TRBJ2-1 | TRBD2 | TRBV9 | 18 | TGTGCCAGCAGCGTAGCCCTCGAACTAGCGGGAGGATACAATGAGCAGTTCTTC | CASSVALELAGGYNEQFF
few | TRBJ1-2 | - | TRBV7-3 | 17 | TGTGCCAGCAGCCCCTACGGGGGGGGCAGCCTGGTCTATGGCTACACCTTC | CASSPYGGGSLVYGYTF
few | TRBJ2-5 | - | TRBV6-6 | 14 | TGTGCCAGCAGCCCCGGGACACGTCAAGAGACCCAGTACTTC | CASSPGTRQETQYF
- | TRBJ2-2 | TRBD2 | TRBV6-1 | 14 | TGTGCCAGCATCCGGGGGGTGGGCACCGGGGAGCTGTTTTTT | CASIRGVGTGELFF
- | TRBJ2-2 | - | TRBV7-9 | 14 | TGTGCCAGCAGCTTATCGGAGTTCACCGGGGAGCTGTTTTTT | CASSLSEFTGELFF
- | TRBJ1-2 | TRBD1 | TRBV7-2 | 15 | TGTGCCAGCAGCCCACAGACAGGGGAAAGATATGGCTACACCTTC | CASSPQTGERYGYTF